Below, 12 T cell receptor beta chains from the same sample are listed, as sequenced in a study of chemoradiotherapy in HPV16-positive cancers. Assay: immunoSEQ multiplex PCR; the TCRdb copy retains only in-frame clones and omits some. The sample has roughly 30,000 clones; roughly 90% are singletons. Sample: blood, taken from a patient who underwent chemoradiotherapy. These receptor sequences come from a human donor with HPV-associated anogenital cancer.

CDR3 region: CASSQVWGGGGTDTQYF. The CDR3 DNA reads TGCGCCAGCAGCCAAGTTTGGGGTGGGGGGGGCACAGATACGCAGTATTTT. This sequence joins TRBV4-1 and TRBJ2-3; 7 positions agree with TRBD2. CDR3 length: 17 residues. With V trimmed by 1 base and J by 1 base, 8 bases remained unmatched. Germline V gives CDR1 MGHRA, CDR2 YSYEKL.

V gene TRBV18 combines with J gene TRBJ2-7; 7 nucleotides line up with TRBD1. The V and J ends lost 2 bases and 7 bases, in that order; junction bases with no gene match: 11. The V gene's germline CDR1 is KGHSH and CDR2 LQKENI. This CDR3 comprises 15 residues. The CDR3 loop reads CASSPSQGTVGEQYF. The CDR3 DNA reads TGTGCCAGCTCACCAAGTCAGGGGACAGTTGGGGAGCAGTACTTC.

The J gene is TRBJ2-2, the V gene TRBV6-1, with TRBD1 matching 10 bases. Germline V gene sequence: CDR1 MNHNS, CDR2 SASEGT. The CDR3 sequence is 15 residues long. With 4 bases clipped from V and 7 bases from J, the junction kept 6 bases outside the gene matches. Here the CDR3 reads CASSGRDRGIGELFF. CDR3 in DNA: TGTGCCAGCAGTGGTAGGGACAGGGGCATCGGGGAGCTGTTTTTT.

The chain joins TRBV30 to TRBJ2-7, with D hard to call. The V end lost 3 bases, the J end lost 0 bases, and 6 bases lay between the germline ends. Germline V gives CDR1 GTSNPN, CDR2 SVGIG (reference sequence). This CDR3 is built from 12 residues. The CDR3 coding sequence is TGTGCCTGGAGGGGCTACTCCTACGAGCAGTACTTC. It translates to CAWRGYSYEQYF.

The chain joins TRBV5-1 to TRBJ1-1, with D unresolved. CDR3 length equals 15 residues. Trimming stripped 0 bases from V and 1 base from J, with 10 bases between. Germline V lookup: CDR1 SGHRS, CDR2 YFSETQ. The CDR3 sequence: CASSLVAGKNTEAFF. Written as DNA, the CDR3 is TGCGCCAGCAGCTTGGTAGCAGGAAAGAACACTGAAGCTTTCTTT. Using reference TRBV5-1 and TRBJ1-1 for the parts outside the CDR3, the full variable domain is KAGVTQTPRYLIKTRGQQVTLSCSPISGHRSVSWYQQTPGQGLQFLFEYFSETQRNKGNFPGRFSGRQFSNSRSEMNVSTLELGDSALYLCASSLVAGKNTEAFFGQGTRLTVV.

The chain combines TRBV4-3 with TRBJ1-2; TRBD1 might be the D (6 bases). The germline gives CDR1 LGHNA, CDR2 YSLEER. The CDR3 is 19 amino acids. The ends were cut back, 1 base at V and 1 base at J, with 22 bases in the middle. The CDR3 loop reads CASSQVPGVGGLDNYGYTF. In DNA form, the CDR3 reads TGCGCCAGCAGCCAAGTCCCGGGGGTAGGGGGATTAGATAACTATGGCTACACCTTC.

Only one count was recorded for this clone. The rearrangement links TRBV9 to TRBJ1-1; a weak D match, TRBD1 (5 bases). Germline CDR1 SGDLS, CDR2 YYNGEE. The germline V and J ends were trimmed by 2 bases and 1 base, with 15 bases remaining between them. The CDR3 sequence is 16 residues long. The CDR3 protein is CASSVLQGKGNTEAFF. CDR3 sequence (DNA): TGTGCCAGCAGCGTTCTTCAGGGTAAGGGGAACACTGAAGCTTTCTTT. Full variable domain (missing parts from reference TRBV9 and TRBJ1-1): DSGVTQTPKHLITATGQRVTLRCSPRSGDLSVYWYQQSLDQGLQFLIQYYNGEERAKGNILERFSAQQFPDLHSELNLSSLELGDSALYFCASSVLQGKGNTEAFFGQGTRLTVV.

The rearrangement joins TRBV27 to TRBJ2-7; 8 nucleotides agree with TRBD1. The CDR3 runs to 14 residues. Germline lookup yields CDR1 MNHEY and CDR2 SMNVEV (reference sequence). The trim removed 7 bases at V and 2 bases at J, leaving 7 bases unmatched. CDR3: CASNSRGLTYEQYF. Written as DNA, the CDR3 is TGTGCCAGCAATTCCAGGGGGCTTACCTACGAGCAGTACTTC.

A single count supports this clone. The J gene is TRBJ2-7, the V gene TRBV11-3; D is ambiguous. V lost 3 bases and J lost 2, with 11 bases in between. The CDR3 consists of 14 residues. The germline gives CDR1 SGHNT, CDR2 YENEEA. CDR3 region: CASSFGGKTYEQYF. For the CDR3, the DNA is TGTGCCAGCAGCTTCGGTGGAAAAACCTACGAGCAGTACTTC.

The V gene is TRBV18, the J gene TRBJ2-5, with 7 bases that match TRBD1. This CDR3 region has 14 residues. The V gene's germline CDR1 is KGHSH and CDR2 LQKENI. J gave up 2 bases and V 3 bases, and 3 bases lay outside the gene matches. The CDR3 region is CASSPPGQQETQYF. The DNA of the CDR3 is TGTGCCAGCTCACCTCCGGGACAGCAAGAGACCCAGTACTTC.

The rearrangement uses TRBV15 and TRBJ2-7; D may be TRBD1 or TRBD2 (5 bases each). From germline, CDR1 is LNHNV and CDR2 YYDKDF (reference sequence). V lost 3 bases to trimming and J lost 2 bases, with 20 bases between them. The CDR3 loop spans 17 amino acids. CDR3 in amino acids: CATSSVTSGTGTYEQYF. The CDR3 coding sequence is TGTGCCACCAGCAGCGTTACCTCCGGGACGGGGACCTACGAGCAGTACTTC.

This clone was recorded only once. J is TRBJ1-2 and V is TRBV25-1, with D possibly TRBD1 on 5 matching bases. Germline assignment: CDR1 MGHDK and CDR2 SYGVNS. CDR3 size: 15 residues. Trimming left V 2 bases short and J 6 bases short, with 16 bases between. CDR3 bases: TGTGCCAGCAGTGAAACCTCAGGGTTAGGTAATGGCTACACCTTC. It encodes CASSETSGLGNGYTF.